A selection of T cell receptor beta chains follows, all from one sample in a study of blood T cell repertoires in COVID-19. Assay used: immunoSEQ multiplex PCR; TCRdb lists only in-frame clones, some missing. The table includes 160,000 or so clones, about 81% detected once. The sequencing sample was made of peripheral blood. The source of these receptors is a human donor in a cohort sampled during active COVID-19. Both conserved end residues are part of each CDR3. The order of the fields is V gene, CDR3 protein.

>TRBV7-3
CASSLNRGGAGPGELFF
>TRBV4-3
CASSQDSLTGHGNIQYF
>TRBV9
CASSVAAGIGYEQYF
>TRBV4-1
CASSLGQANSPLHF
>TRBV4-3
CASSQDRGGTNTEAFF
>TRBV27
CASSLKPGAPLFSYEQYF
>TRBV5-1
CASSPGGWNWDEQFF
>TRBV2
CASSARQGTTEAFF
>TRBV24-1
CATSDPRGPYEQYF
>TRBV5-4
CASSLRGSGNTIYF
>TRBV18
CASSLLDGGDYGYTF
>TRBV7-6
CASSLGFAVTTDTQYF
>TRBV6-6
CASSSRGQYSGNTIYF
>TRBV19
CASSGWGRETQYF
>TRBV29-1
CSAKGGNSNQPQHF
>TRBV30
CAWSVASVGEQYF
>TRBV7-9
CASSTRLAVDTDTQYF
>TRBV25-1
CASSRAGAGNTIYF
>TRBV23-1
CASSQKLTGGGQTQYF
>TRBV18
CASSPQIPISGNYGYTF
>TRBV9
CASSRGQGSYEQYF
>TRBV7-2
CASSLVAGGAYEQYF